One sample yielded the 21 T cell receptor beta chains listed below, sequenced in a study of low-dose radiotherapy and immunotherapy resistance in tumors (dated by TCRdb to between 2021 and 2024). The sample was run on an Illumina HiSeq 2500. To make first-strand cDNA, Superscript III was used along with a set of TRAV- and TRBV-specific primers so that both the TCRalpha and TCRbeta chains were covered. TCRs were amplified with Phusion for about 22 PCR cycles using a constant-region primer together with the adapter attached to the V primers. TCRdb passed the public sequencing reads through fastp at Q25 and MiXCR, retaining productive beta sequences. Identical CDR3 proteins give one entry, which carries the most common genes and DNA. The sample records tens of thousands of distinct CDR3 sequences, over 15% of which are singletons. Over 2.5% of the sample is taken by the ten largest. This sample's time point label indicates: before trial treatment.

The material sequenced was PBMCs, taken before treatment. All receptors derive from a male donor with prostate cancer.

This clonotype was seen many times. This chain uses TRBV10-1 with TRBJ2-3, with D hard to call. This CDR3 comprises 15 residues. CDR1 and CDR2 from the germline V gene are WNHNN and SYGVQD (reference sequence). V lost 3 bases and J 0 bases, leaving 10 bases between the germline ends. The CDR3: CASSEGSISTDTQYF. The CDR3 nucleotides read TGCGCCAGCAGTGAAGGCAGCATCAGCACAGATACGCAGTATTTT.

The V and J genes are TRBV20-1 and TRBJ1-4, with D maybe TRBD1 (6 bases). The CDR3 contains 15 residues. Germline CDR1 DFQATT, CDR2 SNEGSKA (reference sequence). Deletions cut 0 bases from V and 8 bases from J, with 16 bases between. The CDR3 region is CSAREVGTPSEKLFF. As DNA, the CDR3 is TGCAGTGCTAGAGAGGTTGGGACACCCAGCGAAAAACTGTTTTTT.

This clonotype was seen at least ten times. The rearrangement uses TRBV2 and TRBJ1-1, with D uncertain. This CDR3 is built from 14 residues. V was cut by 8 bases and J by 4 bases, with 17 bases left in between. CDR1 and CDR2 from the germline V gene are SNHLY and FYNNEI. In DNA, the CDR3 is TGTGCCAGCCTGTCAGCAGGATCTAGCACTGAAGCTTTCTTT. This sequence encodes CASLSAGSSTEAFF.

V and J are TRBV11-2 and TRBJ2-7; no clear D gene. Germline V gene lookup returns CDR1 SGHAT and CDR2 FQNNGV. V lost 2 bases, J lost 0 bases, and 11 bases lay in between. The CDR3 is 15 amino acids. The DNA of the CDR3 is TGTGCCAGCAGCTTATTGGGTAGCAGCTCCTACGAGCAGTACTTC. It yields the protein CASSLLGSSSYEQYF.

This clonotype was recorded many times. The chain recombines TRBV5-1 with TRBJ2-1; 8 bases are shared with TRBD2. Germline CDR1 and CDR2: SGHRS and YFSETQ. Trimming removed 1 base from V and 6 bases from J; junction bases left unmatched: 6. The CDR3 is made up of 15 amino acids. The CDR3 loop reads CASSLFTGGGNEQFF. For the CDR3, the DNA is TGCGCCAGCAGCTTGTTCACGGGGGGGGGCAATGAGCAGTTCTTC.

This clonotype has a count of ten or more. The rearrangement links TRBV6-6 to TRBJ2-5, with unresolved D. Germline-derived CDR1 and CDR2 are MNHNY and SVGAGI (reference sequence). This CDR3 contains 13 residues. Trimming removed 4 bases from V and 4 bases from J, with 10 bases in between. The CDR3 DNA follows: TGTGCCAGCAGTTCAGTGGATCGAGAGACCCAGTACTTC. Translated, it gives CASSSVDRETQYF.

This clonotype has ten or more counts. The J gene is TRBJ2-1, the V gene TRBV5-1; 12 nucleotides agree with TRBD2. This CDR3 is 15 amino acids long. Trimming took 0 bases from V and 8 from J; bases not matched to a gene: 3. CDR1 is SGHRS, CDR2 YFSETQ, per germline. The CDR3 DNA is TGCGCCAGCAGCTTGGGCACTAGCGGGGGGCATGAGCAGTTCTTC. Its translation is CASSLGTSGGHEQFF.

The chain employs TRBV5-1 and TRBJ2-6, with 7 bases matching TRBD1. The CDR3 loop spans 14 amino acids. After removal of 5 bases from V and 1 base from J, the junction contained 0 bases not matched to a gene. Looked up from germline, CDR1 is SGHRS and CDR2 is YFSETQ. The CDR3 here is CASRDRSGANVLTF. CDR3 DNA sequence: TGCGCCAGCAGGGACAGGTCTGGGGCCAACGTCCTGACTTTC. Supplemented by reference TRBV5-1 and TRBJ2-6, the full variable domain reads KAGVTQTPRYLIKTRGQQVTLSCSPISGHRSVSWYQQTPGQGLQFLFEYFSETQRNKGNFPGRFSGRQFSNSRSEMNVSTLELGDSALYLCASRDRSGANVLTFGAGSRLTVL.

This clonotype was recorded many times. The chain employs TRBV5-1 and TRBJ2-7; unclear D gene. CDR1 and CDR2 from the germline V gene are SGHRS and YFSETQ. The CDR3 has 12 amino acids. Trimming left V 2 bases short and J 5 bases short, with 8 bases between. CDR3: CASSFNFDEQYF. The CDR3 region has the DNA TGCGCCAGCAGCTTTAACTTTGACGAGCAGTACTTC.

This clonotype appeared many times. The V gene is TRBV12-3 or TRBV12-4, the J gene TRBJ2-1; D is undetermined. This CDR3 is built from 12 residues. With 3 bases removed from V and 7 bases from J, the gap between germline ends came to 7 bases. This CDR3 reads CASSLLENEQFF. The CDR3 DNA reads TGTGCCAGCAGTTTGTTGGAGAATGAGCAGTTCTTC.

There are many counts of this clonotype. The V and J genes are TRBV20-1 and TRBJ2-3; weak D call: TRBD2 (5 bases). The CDR3 runs 14 residues. The V end was cut by 5 bases, the J end by 1 base, with 13 bases between. The germline CDR1 and CDR2 sequences are DFQATT and SNEGSKA (reference sequence). CDR3 residues: CSAGEFVGTDTQYF. CDR3 nucleotides: TGCAGTGCTGGGGAGTTCGTCGGCACAGATACGCAGTATTTT.

Note on this clonotype: A far larger clone is only one base removed, so a read error is likely. The V call is TRBV2, the J call TRBJ2-7; the D call may be TRBD1 or TRBD2 (5 bases each). The J call is in doubt because the DNA end fits TRBJ2-1 better. There are 15 residues in the CDR3. Germline CDR1 reads SNHLY; CDR2 reads FYNNEI. This chain's CDR3 is CASRISGRGGNEQFF. In nucleotides, the CDR3 is TGTGCCAGCAGGATTTCGGGACGGGGCGGCAATGAGCAGTTCTTC.

This clonotype came up many times. This chain connects TRBV5-4 to TRBJ1-1; D might be TRBD1 (5 bases). Trimming stripped 3 bases from V and 2 bases from J, with 23 bases between. Germline CDR1 SGHNT, CDR2 YYREEE (reference sequence). CDR3 length: 18 residues. CDR3 nucleotides: TGTGCCAGCAGCTCTCAAACCTTGGGATGGGGGAGAAACACTGAAGCTTTCTTT. Protein: CASSSQTLGWGRNTEAFF.

A word on this clonotype: This likely reflects a read error, since a far larger clone is one base away. V usage is TRBV6-2 or TRBV6-3 and J usage is TRBJ2-1, with a tentative D call TRBD1 (6 bases). Trimming stripped 4 bases from V and 10 bases from J, with 17 bases between. This CDR3 has 14 amino acids. Germline V gene lookup returns CDR1 MNHEY and CDR2 SVGEGT. CDR3 residues: CASSSTGFPYEQFF. CDR3 in DNA: TGTGCCAGCAGTTCCACAGGGTTTCCCTACGAGCAGTTCTTC.

This clonotype was counted once. The chain uses TRBV4-2 and TRBJ2-5, with D hard to call. The better agreement between TRBJ2-1 and the DNA end casts doubt on the J call. In germline, CDR1 is LGHNA, CDR2 YNFKEQ. This CDR3 has 13 amino acids. The CDR3 bases are TGTGCCAGCAGCCAAGAACAATACAATGAGCAGTTCTTC. It translates to CASSQEQYNEQFF.

This clonotype was counted ten times or more. The junction differs from germline at one of its ends, possibly a read error. V and J are TRBV5-1 and TRBJ2-2; 7 bases align to TRBD1. The CDR3 sequence is 15 residues long. CDR1 is SGHRS and CDR2 is YFSETQ in the germline V gene. The CDR3 bases are TGTGCCAGCAGCAGGGCGGGCACAGGGGCCGGGGAGCTGTTTTTT. This encodes CASSRAGTGAGELFF.

The chain links TRBV28 to TRBJ2-5, with 7 bases that match TRBD1. The CDR3 extends over 16 amino acids. Germline V gene lookup returns CDR1 MDHEN and CDR2 SYDVKM. V dropped 7 bases and J dropped 3; count of bases not matched to a gene: 14. This CDR3 is CASNPYVGQRKETQYF. The CDR3 DNA sequence: TGTGCCAGCAACCCCTATGTGGGACAGAGAAAAGAGACCCAGTACTTC.

In its sample, this clonotype was seen many times. This rearrangement joins TRBV24-1 to TRBJ2-2; D gene uncertain. Germline V gives CDR1 KGHDR, CDR2 SFDVKD. V was cut by 3 bases and J by 1 base, with 8 bases left in between. The CDR3 totals 15 residues. The CDR3: CATSDPLGNTGELFF. DNA for the CDR3: TGTGCCACCAGTGATCCCCTGGGGAACACCGGGGAGCTGTTTTTT.

This clonotype was observed at least ten times. The V and J genes are TRBV11-2 and TRBJ2-1; D gene uncertain. Trimming took 5 bases from V and 4 from J, leaving 15 bases between them. The CDR3 sequence is 15 residues long. Looked up from germline, CDR1 is SGHAT and CDR2 is FQNNGV. The CDR3 protein is CASSDTTAAYNEQFF. CDR3 coding DNA: TGTGCCAGCAGCGATACGACCGCTGCGTACAATGAGCAGTTCTTC.

This clonotype has a count of ten or more. The chain couples TRBV2 to TRBJ2-5, with 7 bases lining up with TRBD2. Per germline, CDR1 SNHLY and CDR2 FYNNEI. The V and J ends lost 7 bases and 4 bases, in that order; junction bases with no gene match: 6. The CDR3 is 13 amino acids. The CDR3 nucleotides are TGTGCCAGCATACAGGTAGCGGGAGAGACCCAGTACTTC. Translating gives CASIQVAGETQYF. Full variable domain (remainder filled in from reference TRBV2 and TRBJ2-5): EPEVTQTPSHQVTQMGQEVILRCVPISNHLYFYWYRQILGQKVEFLVSFYNNEISEKSEIFDDQFSVERPDGSNFTLKIRSTKLEDSAMYFCASIQVAGETQYFGPGTRLLVL.

The chain recombines TRBV12-3 or TRBV12-4 with TRBJ2-2; D is unclear. V shed 7 bases and J shed 2 bases, with 8 bases lying between them. CDR3 length: 13 residues. For the CDR3, the DNA is TGTGCCAGCACCAAGTTAAACACCGGGGAGCTGTTTTTT. Amino acid sequence: CASTKLNTGELFF.